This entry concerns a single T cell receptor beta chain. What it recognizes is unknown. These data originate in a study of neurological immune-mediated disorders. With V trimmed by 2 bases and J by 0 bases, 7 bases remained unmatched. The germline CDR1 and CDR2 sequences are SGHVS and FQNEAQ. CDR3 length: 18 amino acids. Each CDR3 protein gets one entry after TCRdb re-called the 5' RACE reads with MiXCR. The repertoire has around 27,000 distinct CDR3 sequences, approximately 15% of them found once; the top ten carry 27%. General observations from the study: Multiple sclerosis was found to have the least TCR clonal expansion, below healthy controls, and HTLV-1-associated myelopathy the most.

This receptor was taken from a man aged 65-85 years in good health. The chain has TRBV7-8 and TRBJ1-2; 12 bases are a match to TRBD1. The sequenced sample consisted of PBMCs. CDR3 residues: CASSLRWGQGAPNYGYTF. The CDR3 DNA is TGTGCCAGCAGCTTACGTTGGGGACAGGGGGCCCCTAACTATGGCTACACCTTC.